This TCR beta chain derives from a study of CD8+ T cells in alopecia areata. Details on this clone: At the DNA level, this CDR3 is encoded by other sequences in the same sample as well.

Reverse transcribed after extraction, RNA yielded cDNA as the sequencing template. TCRdb keeps only in-frame clones here, not all; method: immunoSEQ multiplex PCR. This sample has about 40,000 clones, with around nine tenths found just once. V was cut by 5 bases and J by 8 bases, with 15 bases left in between. CDR1 is MDHEN and CDR2 is SYDVKM in the germline V gene. The CDR3 contains 13 residues. Treatment in this sample: oral pan-JAK inhibitor, 5-10 mg twice daily. The V gene is TRBV28, the J gene TRBJ1-2; D perhaps matches TRBD1 (5 bases). The receptor was derived from a human donor with alopecia areata. The sample consisted of CD8+ T cells sorted from blood, taken at week 24, from a patient treated with tofacitinib. The CDR3 protein is CASSPLRGSGYTF. The CDR3 DNA follows: TGTGCCAGCAGTCCTCTGAGGGGAAGCGGCTACACCTTC.